This entry lists 21 T cell receptor beta chains sequenced from one sample in a study of blood T cell repertoires in COVID-19. The protocol was immunoSEQ multiplex PCR, while the TCRdb copy is restricted to in-frame clones and leaves out a portion. This repertoire shows about 54,000 clones, over 80% found once; its top ten account for about 3%. Sequenced input: peripheral blood. These receptors all stem from a human donor in a cohort sampled during active COVID-19.

V is TRBV29-1 and J is TRBJ1-5; TRBD1 agrees at 8 bases. The CDR3 has 14 residues. Germline assignment: CDR1 SQVTM and CDR2 ANQGSEA. V trimming: 5 bases; J trimming: 1 base; junction bases outside the gene matches: 4. CDR3 amino acids: CSVKTGGSNQPQHF. The CDR3, as DNA: TGCAGCGTTAAAACAGGGGGAAGCAATCAGCCCCAGCATTTT.

The V call is TRBV2, the J call TRBJ1-2; 10 positions agree with TRBD1. Trimming cost V 6 bases and J 8 bases; bases outside gene matches: 6. Germline V gene data show CDR1 as SNHLY and CDR2 as FYNNEI. The CDR3 has 13 amino acids. The CDR3 DNA sequence: TGTGCCAGCAGCGGACAGGGGGTAGCGGGCTACACCTTC. Translated, it gives CASSGQGVAGYTF.

The rearrangement uses TRBV7-2 and TRBJ2-1, with 12 bases lining up with TRBD1. The CDR3 length is 14 residues. The trim removed 6 bases at V and 10 bases at J, leaving 7 bases unmatched. CDR1 and CDR2 (germline): SGHTA, FQGNSA. The CDR3 sequence is CASSGTGGFGEQFF. The CDR3, as DNA: TGTGCCAGCAGTGGGACAGGGGGCTTTGGAGAGCAGTTCTTC.

As DNA, the CDR3 is TGTGCCAGCACCCTAGAGAGGTACAGGGTGGCTGAAGCTTTCTTT. It codes for CASTLERYRVAEAFF. The chain joins TRBV5-6 to TRBJ1-1; a possible D gene is TRBD1 (6 bases). V dropped 6 bases and J dropped 6 bases, with 21 bases sitting between them. There are 15 residues in the CDR3. Germline CDR1 and CDR2: SGHDT and YYEEEE.

The chain has TRBV19 and TRBJ2-3; 9 bases fit TRBD2. V trimming: 4 bases; J trimming: 1 base; junction bases outside the gene matches: 6. Germline V gene data show CDR1 as LNHDA and CDR2 as SQIVND (reference sequence). CDR3 length: 16 amino acids. This chain's CDR3 is CASSRGGRGGTDTQYF. The DNA of the CDR3 is TGTGCCAGTAGTAGAGGCGGGAGGGGGGGCACAGATACGCAGTATTTT.

The chain combines TRBV5-1 with TRBJ2-1, with D possibly TRBD1 on 6 matching bases. The ends were cut back, 0 bases at V and 7 bases at J, with 14 bases in the middle. From germline, CDR1 is SGHRS and CDR2 YFSETQ. This CDR3 is 15 amino acids long. This CDR3 is CASSLAWGQANEQFF. The CDR3 DNA reads as TGCGCCAGCAGCTTGGCCTGGGGGCAGGCGAATGAGCAGTTCTTC.

This clone was seen just once. This chain connects TRBV6-5 to TRBJ2-7, with 11 bases identical to TRBD1. The junction had 5 bases not matched to a gene; V was cut back by 0 bases and J by 7 bases. The germline V gene has CDR1 MNHEY and CDR2 SVGAGI. CDR3 size: 15 residues. The CDR3 here is CASSYSGTGGWEQYF. CDR3 nucleotides: TGTGCCAGCAGTTACTCCGGGACAGGGGGGTGGGAGCAGTACTTC.

CDR3 sequence: CASMRQQGMTNSPLHF. The CDR3 DNA is TGTGCCAGCATGAGGCAACAGGGGATGACTAATTCACCCCTCCACTTT. The chain joins TRBV2 to TRBJ1-6; 7 nucleotides match TRBD1. V was clipped by 7 bases and J by 6 bases; unmatched bases: 12. The length of the CDR3 is 16 residues. Germline CDR1 SNHLY, CDR2 FYNNEI.

The V gene is TRBV11-3, the J gene TRBJ2-1; 8 bases agree with TRBD2. Germline V gene sequence: CDR1 SGHNT, CDR2 YENEEA. Germline trimming cut 5 bases from V and 9 bases from J; bases unmatched to any gene: 12. CDR3 length equals 15 residues. The CDR3 sequence: CASSPTGTRMAEQFF. The CDR3 nucleotides are TGTGCCAGCAGCCCCACGGGGACTAGGATGGCTGAGCAGTTCTTC. Based on the CDR3 plus reference TRBV11-3 and TRBJ2-1, the full variable domain is EAGVVQSPRYKIIEKKQPVAFWCNPISGHNTLYWYLQNLGQGPELLIRYENEEAVDDSQLPKDRFSAERLKGVDSTLKIQPAELGDSAVYLCASSPTGTRMAEQFFGPGTRLTVL.

V and J are TRBV3-1 (or the pseudogene TRBV3-2) and TRBJ1-3; D may be TRBD1 (5 bases). Trimming shortened V by 0 bases and J by 1 base, and 10 bases separated the two germline ends. The CDR3 spans 16 residues. Germline V lookup: CDR1 LGHDT, CDR2 YNNKEL (reference sequence). The DNA for the CDR3 is TGTGCCAGCAGCCAAGACAGGGCGAGGTCTGGAAACACCATATATTTT. It yields the protein CASSQDRARSGNTIYF.

The V call is TRBV6-1, the J call TRBJ2-5, with 14 bases lining up with TRBD2. Per germline, CDR1 MNHNS and CDR2 SASEGT. CDR3 length equals 16 residues. Trimming removed 4 bases from V and 4 bases from J; junction bases left unmatched: 5. In DNA, the CDR3 is TGTGCCAGCAGTGGACTAGCGGGGGGGCCCGGAGAGACCCAGTACTTC. Translation gives CASSGLAGGPGETQYF.

The rearrangement uses TRBV7-2 and TRBJ2-7, with D possibly matching TRBD2 (5 bases). CDR3 size: 15 residues. V was shortened by 5 bases and J by 3 bases, with 17 bases between the two germline ends. The germline CDR1 and CDR2 sequences are SGHTA and FQGNSA. The CDR3 sequence: CASSTLAAGRYEQYF. As DNA, the CDR3 is TGTGCCAGCAGCACTCTAGCCGCCGGCCGCTACGAGCAGTACTTC.

This clone was seen only once. The CDR3 protein is CASSYFRGQAARKLFF. CDR3 in DNA: TGTGCCAGCAGTTACTTTCGAGGACAGGCTGCGAGAAAACTGTTTTTT. The chain is built from TRBV6-5 and TRBJ1-4, with TRBD1 matching over 7 bases. This CDR3 contains 16 residues. V dropped 1 base and J dropped 10; count of bases not matched to a gene: 12. The germline V gene has CDR1 MNHEY and CDR2 SVGAGI.

The chain carries TRBV10-3 and TRBJ2-3; 9 nucleotides agree with TRBD1. Trimming cost V 6 bases and J 1 base; bases outside gene matches: 8. Germline assignment: CDR1 ENHRY and CDR2 SYGVKD. This CDR3 has 16 residues. CDR3 DNA: TGTGCCATCAGGGGGGGACAGGGAGAGGGCACAGATACGCAGTATTTT. Translated, it gives CAIRGGQGEGTDTQYF.

This clone appeared once. The CDR3 reads CASKGREGGNEQFF. The DNA for the CDR3 is TGTGCCAGCAAGGGGCGGGAGGGAGGAAATGAGCAGTTCTTC. The rearrangement joins TRBV2 to TRBJ2-1; 9 nucleotides agree with TRBD2. The CDR3 extends over 14 amino acids. Trimming cost V 7 bases and J 7 bases; bases outside gene matches: 8. Germline-derived CDR1 and CDR2 are SNHLY and FYNNEI.

This clone showed up just a few times. This rearrangement joins TRBV12-3 or TRBV12-4 to TRBJ2-2; perhaps TRBD2 as D (5 bases). V shed 3 bases and J shed 6 bases, with 8 bases lying between them. The CDR3 spans 13 residues. The CDR3 region has the DNA TGTGCCAGCAGTTTTGGGCGGGCCGGGGAGCTGTTTTTT. Amino acids: CASSFGRAGELFF.

CDR3 DNA sequence: TGTGCCAGCTCACCACAGGGGAAAAACATTCAGTACTTC. Residues: CASSPQGKNIQYF. The chain combines TRBV18 with TRBJ2-4; the D gene is possibly TRBD1 (5 bases). The CDR3 consists of 13 residues. V lost 1 base and J lost 4, with 5 bases in between. Germline CDR1 and CDR2: KGHSH and LQKENI.

The chain has TRBV2 and TRBJ2-2; 7 nucleotides agree with TRBD2. Trimming at V came to 3 bases and at J to 5 bases, leaving 3 bases not matched to a gene. The CDR3 length is 14 residues. Looked up from germline, CDR1 is SNHLY and CDR2 is FYNNEI. For the CDR3, the DNA is TGTGCCAGCAGTGAGGGACTAAGGACCGGGGAGCTGTTTTTT. Translated: CASSEGLRTGELFF.

Notes on this clone: Compared with germline, one end of the junction differs, possibly owing to a read error. The CDR3, as DNA: TGCAGTGCCCCTACCCATCGGGACACCCTATTT. As protein: CSAPTHRDTLF. The chain joins TRBV20-1 to TRBJ1-1; maybe TRBD1 (6 bases). The CDR3 loop spans 11 amino acids. Germline V gene data show CDR1 as DFQATT and CDR2 as SNEGSKA (reference sequence).

This rearrangement joins TRBV24-1 to TRBJ2-3; no definite D call. The CDR3 is 13 residues long. The germline V and J ends were trimmed by 4 bases and 2 bases, with 6 bases remaining between them. Germline assignment: CDR1 KGHDR and CDR2 SFDVKD. CDR3 nucleotides: TGTGCCACCAGTGAGTATAACACAGATACGCAGTATTTT. Translation gives CATSEYNTDTQYF.

A few counts support this clone. This chain links TRBV11-2 with TRBJ2-5; D may be TRBD2 (5 bases). The germline CDR1 and CDR2 sequences are SGHAT and FQNNGV. Trimming pared 3 bases from V and 4 bases from J, leaving 12 bases between. The CDR3 consists of 14 residues. The CDR3 loop reads CASSLLFGGETQYF. The CDR3 nucleotides are TGTGCCAGCAGCTTGCTTTTCGGAGGAGAGACCCAGTACTTC.